Below, 31 T cell receptor beta chains from the same sample are listed, as sequenced in a study of T cells in Graves' hyperthyroidism and ophthalmopathy. TCR beta CDR3 regions were amplified from RNA transcripts. Using the HTBI primer set, a first-round RT-PCR was run on the TCR CDR3. TCRdb processed the multiplex PCR reads anew with MiXCR; each CDR3 protein has one entry. This table has 650,000 to 750,000 distinct CDR3 sequences, around 13% appearing once. Sequencing was done on a sample of blood. These receptors were obtained from a woman aged 18-29 years with Graves' hyperthyroidism.

This clonotype was detected a few times. V gene TRBV9 combines with J gene TRBJ2-7, with D tentatively TRBD1 or TRBD2 (5 bases each). Trimming stripped 3 bases from V and 3 bases from J, with 16 bases between. This CDR3 has 15 amino acids. The V gene's germline CDR1 is SGDLS and CDR2 YYNGEE. The CDR3 coding sequence is TGTGCCAGCAGCGGAACCACGGGACCTCTCTACGAGCAGTACTTC. It yields the protein CASSGTTGPLYEQYF.

This clonotype was observed many times. This chain connects TRBV18 to TRBJ2-1, with a possible D match to TRBD2 (6 bases). V was clipped by 6 bases and J by 8 bases, with 11 bases between them. Germline CDR1 reads KGHSH; CDR2 reads LQKENI. The CDR3 contains 12 residues. CDR3 sequence: CASSTSFDEQFF. The CDR3 DNA reads as TGTGCCAGCTCGACTAGTTTCGATGAGCAGTTCTTC.

J is TRBJ2-4 and V is TRBV3-1; D is perhaps TRBD2 (8 bases). Trimming removed 1 base from V and 9 bases from J, with 22 bases in between. Germline CDR1 and CDR2: LGHDT and YNNKEL (reference sequence). The CDR3 has 17 amino acids. The CDR3 DNA is TGTGCCAGCAGCCAAGGGTGGACGGGAGGGGGCTTGGGCATTCAGTACTTC. Translation gives CASSQGWTGGGLGIQYF. Complete variable domain (other parts from reference TRBV3-1 and TRBJ2-4): DTAVSQTPKYLVTQMGNDKSIKCEQNLGHDTMYWYKQDSKKFLKIMFSYNNKELIINETVPNRFSPKSPDKAHLNLHINSLELGDSAVYFCASSQGWTGGGLGIQYFGAGTRLSVL.

The CDR3 spells CSALRQTVYNEQFF. The CDR3 bases are TGCAGTGCCCTTAGACAGACCGTCTACAATGAGCAGTTCTTC. J is TRBJ2-1 and V is TRBV20-1; D might be TRBD1 (5 bases). Germline V gives CDR1 DFQATT, CDR2 SNEGSKA (reference sequence). This CDR3 comprises 14 residues. Deletions cut 6 bases from V and 3 bases from J, with 15 bases between.

This clonotype was seen a handful of times. The rearrangement joins TRBV7-2 to TRBJ1-2; D is unresolved. Germline CDR1 and CDR2: SGHTA and FQGNSA. With 0 bases removed from V and 4 bases from J, the gap between germline ends came to 12 bases. CDR3 length equals 15 residues. This CDR3 reads CASSLATGQSYGYTF. DNA for the CDR3: TGTGCCAGCAGCTTAGCGACGGGCCAGAGCTATGGCTACACCTTC.

This clonotype occurred a few times. The chain combines TRBV28 with TRBJ2-3; unclear D gene. The CDR3 has 15 residues. The germline CDR1 and CDR2 sequences are MDHEN and SYDVKM. With 1 base removed from V and 6 bases from J, the gap between germline ends came to 14 bases. CDR3 nucleotide sequence: TGTGCCAGCAGTTTATTCAAAGGATTCGAGGATACGCAGTATTTT. As protein: CASSLFKGFEDTQYF.

V and J are TRBV7-2 and TRBJ1-5; D gene unclear. The V end was cut by 2 bases, the J end by 6 bases, with 8 bases between. Germline CDR1 and CDR2: SGHTA and FQGNSA. CDR3 length: 13 residues. The CDR3 bases are TGTGCCAGCAGCTTAATTAGCGGTCAGCCCCAGCATTTT. Translated: CASSLISGQPQHF.

The chain recombines TRBV28 with TRBJ2-1; 11 nucleotides agree with TRBD2. The V gene's germline CDR1 is MDHEN and CDR2 SYDVKM. This CDR3 contains 19 residues. V dropped 4 bases and J dropped 0; count of bases not matched to a gene: 11. CDR3 in amino acids: CASSSGTATSGSSYNEQFF. Here the CDR3 DNA reads TGTGCCAGCAGTTCGGGGACAGCAACTAGCGGGAGCTCCTACAATGAGCAGTTCTTC.

The sample holds a few counts of this clonotype. The chain is built from TRBV15 and TRBJ2-1, with no clear D. This CDR3 has 15 residues. Trimming cost V 8 bases and J 2 bases, with 16 bases left between them. Per the germline V gene, CDR1 is LNHNV and CDR2 is YYDKDF (reference sequence). CDR3 sequence: CATSGPWRTYNEQFF. The CDR3 DNA sequence: TGTGCCACCTCAGGCCCCTGGCGGACCTACAATGAGCAGTTCTTC.

This clonotype was seen a few times. The chain combines TRBV2 with TRBJ1-5; TRBD1 aligns across 8 bases. Germline-derived CDR1 and CDR2 are SNHLY and FYNNEI. The ends lost 5 bases at V and 3 bases at J; junction bases unmatched: 3. CDR3 length equals 14 residues. CDR3 sequence reads: CASSKQGVNQPQHF. Here the CDR3 DNA reads TGTGCCAGCAGTAAACAGGGGGTCAATCAGCCCCAGCATTTT.

In its sample, this clonotype was seen many times. The rearrangement joins TRBV24-1 to TRBJ2-5; the D gene is possibly TRBD2 (6 bases). From germline, CDR1 is KGHDR and CDR2 SFDVKD. The CDR3 consists of 17 residues. The germline V and J ends were trimmed by 4 bases and 1 base, with 18 bases remaining between them. CDR3: CATSDPGGSGPQETQYF. The CDR3, as DNA: TGTGCCACCAGTGACCCCGGGGGTAGCGGACCCCAAGAGACCCAGTACTTC.

This clonotype was picked up a small number of times. This chain links TRBV19 with TRBJ1-1, with D possibly matching TRBD1 (6 bases). Trimming left V 7 bases short and J 1 base short, with 16 bases between. The CDR3 length is 15 residues. Germline-derived CDR1 and CDR2 are LNHDA and SQIVND (reference sequence). CDR3 in DNA: TGTGCCAGTAAAATGTGGCCAGGGGCGAACACTGAAGCTTTCTTT. This translates into CASKMWPGANTEAFF.

This clonotype has just a few counts. The chain joins TRBV29-1 to TRBJ2-5, with D unresolved. CDR1 and CDR2 (germline): SQVTM, ANQGSEA. The V gene lost 1 base and the J gene lost 4 bases, with 10 bases spanning the gap. The CDR3 is made up of 13 amino acids. CDR3 residues: CSVEGGSVETQYF. Written as DNA, the CDR3 is TGCAGCGTTGAAGGGGGTTCAGTAGAGACCCAGTACTTC. The full variable domain, with the rest looked up from reference TRBV29-1 and TRBJ2-5, is SAVISQKPSRDICQRGTSLTIQCQVDSQVTMMFWYRQQPGQSLTLIATANQGSEATYESGFVIDKFPISRPNLTFSTLTVSNMSPEDSSIYLCSVEGGSVETQYFGPGTRLLVL.

CDR3 DNA: TGTGCCAGTAGTATAGATAGGAGTGGACACTTAGTTGACCCCACCTACGAGCAGTTCTTC. It yields the protein CASSIDRSGHLVDPTYEQFF. This sequence joins TRBV19 and TRBJ2-7, with TRBD1 as a possible D gene (5 bases). The J call is in doubt because the DNA end fits TRBJ2-1 better. Germline CDR1 reads LNHDA; CDR2 reads SQIVND (reference sequence). This CDR3 is built from 20 residues.

In this sample, this clonotype turned up many times. This chain uses TRBV12-3 or TRBV12-4 with TRBJ2-5; the D gene is possibly TRBD1 (6 bases). The CDR3 spans 16 residues. Deletions cut 5 bases from V and 5 bases from J, with 21 bases between. CDR3 in amino acids: CASSRLGGLGMETQYF. CDR3 coding DNA: TGTGCCAGCAGTCGCCTTGGGGGCCTCGGTATGGAGACCCAGTACTTC.

This clonotype has more than one count but fewer than ten. V usage is TRBV18 and J usage is TRBJ2-7; 7 nucleotides line up with TRBD1. The CDR3 loop spans 15 amino acids. V lost 3 bases and J lost 3; bases outside the gene matches: 8. Germline lookup yields CDR1 KGHSH and CDR2 LQKENI. Here the CDR3 reads CASSPATGSDYEQYF. The CDR3 nucleotides read TGTGCCAGCTCACCGGCGACAGGGTCCGACTACGAGCAGTACTTC.

At least ten counts were recorded for this clonotype. The chain combines TRBV11-2 with TRBJ2-7; TRBD1 matches at 9 bases. The CDR3 spans 16 residues. The germline V gene encodes CDR1 SGHAT and CDR2 FQNNGV. With 2 bases clipped from V and 5 bases from J, the junction kept 10 bases outside the gene matches. CDR3 residues: CASSLSRQGVLNEQYF. The CDR3 DNA is TGTGCCAGCAGCTTATCTCGACAGGGGGTCCTGAACGAGCAGTACTTC.

This clonotype turned up a few times. This rearrangement joins TRBV10-2 to TRBJ1-5; TRBD1 might be the D (5 bases). Trimming shortened V by 6 bases and J by 7 bases, and 13 bases separated the two germline ends. This CDR3 is built from 13 residues. The germline gives CDR1 WSHSY, CDR2 SAAADI. This chain's CDR3 is CASSLQEGQPQHF. The CDR3 DNA follows: TGCGCCAGCAGCCTACAGGAGGGGCAGCCCCAGCATTTT.

J is TRBJ2-1 and V is TRBV7-2; 13 nucleotides line up with TRBD2. V shed 0 bases, J shed 3 bases, and the junction held 5 bases outside the gene matches. Per the germline V gene, CDR1 is SGHTA and CDR2 is FQGNSA. CDR3 length: 18 residues. The CDR3 loop reads CASSLAGTSGTNYNEQFF. For the CDR3, the DNA is TGTGCCAGCAGCTTAGCGGGGACTAGCGGGACTAACTACAATGAGCAGTTCTTC.

This clonotype has a count of ten or more. The rearrangement uses TRBV11-3 and TRBJ2-3, with D unclear. Trimming removed 5 bases from V and 3 bases from J, with 18 bases in between. CDR1 SGHNT and CDR2 YENEEA come from the germline V gene. The CDR3 covers 16 residues. The CDR3 protein is CASSPKGPGRTDTQYF. CDR3 in DNA: TGTGCCAGCAGCCCGAAAGGACCGGGCCGGACAGATACGCAGTATTTT.

Comment on this clonotype: Likely a read error: the CDR3 ends without its conserved phenylalanine or tryptophan. The gene calls are TRBV5-4 and TRBJ2-3; D unresolved. V lost 0 bases to trimming and J lost 5 bases, with 7 bases between them. Germline loops: CDR1 SGHNT, CDR2 YYREEE (reference sequence). The CDR3 length is 13 residues. The CDR3 loop is CASSLGERDTQYL. The CDR3 DNA reads as TGTGCCAGCAGCTTGGGTGAGAGAGATACGCAGTATCTT.

This clonotype was observed many times. The chain joins TRBV3-1 to TRBJ2-2; D is ambiguous. The V end lost 0 bases, the J end lost 3 bases, and 8 bases lay between the germline ends. The CDR3 loop spans 15 amino acids. Germline V gives CDR1 LGHDT, CDR2 YNNKEL (reference sequence). CDR3 sequence reads: CASSQESRYTGELFF. CDR3 in DNA: TGTGCCAGCAGCCAAGAAAGTCGATACACCGGGGAGCTGTTTTTT.

This clonotype was counted at least ten times. The chain carries TRBV29-1 and TRBJ2-1; no clear D. Per the germline V gene, CDR1 is SQVTM and CDR2 is ANQGSEA. The CDR3 has 16 amino acids. Trimming took off 1 base at V and 4 bases at J, with 17 bases between the two ends. CDR3 amino acids: CSVEGVNSKGYNEQFF. CDR3 DNA sequence: TGCAGCGTTGAAGGGGTTAACAGCAAGGGTTACAATGAGCAGTTCTTC.

There are many counts of this clonotype. The genes are TRBV7-2 and TRBJ1-2; unclear D gene. The CDR3 extends over 12 amino acids. V was pared by 5 bases and J by 7 bases, with 11 bases between. CDR1 is SGHTA and CDR2 is FQGNSA in the germline V gene. The chain's CDR3 is CASSGPYLGYTF. DNA for the CDR3: TGTGCCAGCAGCGGGCCTTATCTTGGCTACACCTTC. The full variable domain, in which reference TRBV7-2 and TRBJ1-2 provide the parts outside the CDR3, is GAGVSQSPSNKVTEKGKDVELRCDPISGHTALYWYRQSLGQGLEFLIYFQGNSAPDKSGLPSDRFSAERTGGSVSTLTIQRTQQEDSAVYLCASSGPYLGYTFGSGTRLTVV.

There are a few counts of this clonotype. J is TRBJ1-1 and V is TRBV20-1; 7 bases match TRBD1. J gave up 0 bases and V 0 bases, and 7 bases lay outside the gene matches. The CDR3 has 16 amino acids. The germline gives CDR1 DFQATT, CDR2 SNEGSKA (reference sequence). Here the CDR3 reads CSARDIGTALNTEAFF. CDR3 DNA sequence: TGCAGTGCTAGAGATATAGGGACAGCCCTGAACACTGAAGCTTTCTTT.

The table lists this clonotype with many counts. V is TRBV6-9 and J is TRBJ2-7; the match to TRBD1 covers 7 bases. V lost 4 bases to trimming and J lost 3 bases; unmatched junction nucleotides: 12. Germline-derived CDR1 and CDR2 are MNHGY and SVAAGI. This CDR3 comprises 16 residues. The CDR3 DNA follows: TGTGCCAGCAGTTCCGGGACAGCATCCCCCCTCTACGAGCAGTACTTC. Translated: CASSSGTASPLYEQYF.

This clonotype was seen at least ten times. CDR3: CASVRLGEGYTF. The DNA for the CDR3 is TGTGCCAGCGTCAGACTGGGGGAGGGCTACACCTTC. The J gene is TRBJ1-2, the V gene TRBV7-9; the D gene is possibly TRBD1 (5 bases). V lost 8 bases, J lost 8 bases, and 15 bases lay in between. Germline V gene sequence: CDR1 SEHNR, CDR2 FQNEAQ (reference sequence). The CDR3 sequence is 12 residues long.

This clonotype has more than one count but fewer than ten. J is TRBJ2-2 and V is TRBV19; 15 positions agree with TRBD2. The CDR3 extends over 18 amino acids. CDR1 and CDR2 (germline): LNHDA, SQIVND (reference sequence). J lost 7 bases, V lost 5 bases, and 11 bases had no gene match. This CDR3 reads CASSGRTSGRAYYGELFF. The DNA for the CDR3 is TGTGCCAGTAGTGGCAGGACTAGCGGGAGGGCCTATTACGGGGAGCTGTTTTTT.

This clonotype was seen many times. The rearrangement links TRBV7-2 to TRBJ2-7; 9 bases are a match to TRBD1. Germline V gives CDR1 SGHTA, CDR2 FQGNSA. This CDR3 is built from 13 residues. J was trimmed by 7 bases and V by 5 bases; bases with no gene match: 6. In DNA, the CDR3 is TGTGCCAGCAGCCACGACAGGGGGTGGGAGCAGTACTTC. It codes for CASSHDRGWEQYF.

This clonotype was seen at least ten times. The chain's CDR3 is CASSSGTTNNEQFF. For the CDR3, the DNA is TGTGCCAGTAGCTCCGGGACTACTAACAATGAGCAGTTCTTC. The V gene is TRBV19, the J gene TRBJ2-1, with 7 bases identical to TRBD2. CDR1 and CDR2 (germline): LNHDA, SQIVND (reference sequence). Trimming cost V 6 bases and J 5 bases; bases outside gene matches: 7. CDR3 length: 14 residues.

In this sample, this clonotype turned up many times. V gene TRBV12-3 or TRBV12-4 combines with J gene TRBJ1-5; 9 bases fit TRBD1. The V gene end was trimmed by 5 bases and the J gene end by 0 bases; junction bases not matched to a gene: 5. The CDR3 spans 16 residues. The CDR3 sequence: CASSRGQGDSNQPQHF. The DNA of the CDR3 is TGTGCCAGCAGTAGGGGACAGGGTGATAGCAATCAGCCCCAGCATTTT.